A single T cell receptor beta chain is shown here with its context. Antigen specificity is unknown. The CDR3 is 15 residues long. CDR1 SGDLS and CDR2 YYNGEE come from the germline V gene. V was cut by 4 bases and J by 7 bases, with 15 bases left in between. The entry originates in a study of a mutant IDH1 vaccine in newly diagnosed glioma. Study-wide context: Patients received vaccination from 4-6 weeks after radiotherapy alone, or with temozolomide cycles. Of the patients given treatment, 62.5% were male and around 38% were female, and a mean age of roughly 40 years was recorded. Held at week 35, visit V12 was the safety follow-up, and visit V13 followed at week 47. Study outcomes and limitations: Pseudoprogression seemed unlinked to shifts in top peripheral T cell clonotypes.

Time point here: week 35, safety follow-up. Every single dose of the vaccine, 300 ug of mutant IDH1 20-mer peptide, came with topical imiquimod. TCRdb's table, derived via immunoSEQ multiplex PCR, lists solely in-frame clones and lacks some. The sample consists of about 48,000 clones, roughly three quarters of them appearing once. The J gene is TRBJ1-6, the V gene TRBV9; a possible D gene is TRBD1 (5 bases). The origin of this receptor is a man aged 40-49 years with glioma. The starting material was PBMCs, obtained from a glioma patient whose treatment included an IDH1 peptide vaccine. The CDR3 reads CASSPSGTENSPLHF. The CDR3 nucleotides read TGTGCCAGCAGCCCCTCCGGGACGGAAAATTCACCCCTCCACTTT.